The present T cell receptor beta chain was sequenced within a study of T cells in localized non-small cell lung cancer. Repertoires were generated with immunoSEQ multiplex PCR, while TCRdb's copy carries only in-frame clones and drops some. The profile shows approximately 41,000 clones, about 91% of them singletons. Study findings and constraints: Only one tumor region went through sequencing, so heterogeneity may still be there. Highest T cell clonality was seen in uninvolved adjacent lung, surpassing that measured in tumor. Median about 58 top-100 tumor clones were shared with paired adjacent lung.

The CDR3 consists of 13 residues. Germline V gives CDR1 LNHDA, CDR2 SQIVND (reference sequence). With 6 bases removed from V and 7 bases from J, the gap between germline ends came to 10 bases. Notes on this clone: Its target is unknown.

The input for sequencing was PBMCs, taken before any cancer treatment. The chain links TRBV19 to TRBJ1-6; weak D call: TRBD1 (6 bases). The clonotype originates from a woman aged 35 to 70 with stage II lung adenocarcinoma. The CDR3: CASRPRGNSPLHF. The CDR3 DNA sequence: TGTGCCAGTAGGCCCAGGGGAAATTCACCCCTCCACTTT.